This T cell receptor beta chain was identified in a study of CD8 T cells in ankylosing spondylitis. Study-level findings and limits: A motif in TCR beta, a set of roughly eight highly homologous variants, appeared characteristic of ankylosing spondylitis blood. From matched ankylosing spondylitis synovial fluid, disease-linked clones were reportedly recovered at significantly enriched levels.

TCRdb re-analysed the 5' RACE reads in MiXCR, keeping a single row per CDR3 protein. Altogether some 330,000 distinct CDR3 sequences are present, approximately 8% being singletons, with the ten largest covering more than 12%. This clonotype was seen repeatedly, ten times or more. Its antigen remains unidentified. Germline assignment: CDR1 SQVTM and CDR2 ANQGSEA. This CDR3 contains 13 residues. V was trimmed by 7 bases and J by 6 bases, leaving 16 bases between them. The chain links TRBV29-1 to TRBJ2-1, with a possible D match to TRBD2 (6 bases). The receptor's source is a male donor with ankylosing spondylitis. The sequencing input was blood, either unsorted or a sorted T cell fraction (not recorded which). For the CDR3, the DNA is TGCAGCGCTTTTGACTATAGCGGCAATGAGCAGTTCTTC. Its translation: CSAFDYSGNEQFF.